Following are 20 T cell receptor beta chains from one sample sequenced in a study of technical replicates of blood from a handful of donors. Using immunoSEQ multiplex PCR, the repertoire was profiled, and TCRdb retains in-frame clones only, with some absent. Here the sample spans tens of thousands of clones, roughly 92% being singletons. Material for sequencing was PBMCs. These receptors were obtained from a human donor in good health. Some clones in this sample may be carry-over from other donors' samples.

The chain carries TRBV11-2 and TRBJ2-7, with D unresolved. The V end was cut by 2 bases, the J end by 2 bases, with 7 bases between. There are 13 residues in the CDR3. CDR1 and CDR2 (germline): SGHAT, FQNNGV. The CDR3 nucleotides are TGTGCCAGCAGCTTACGCCAGACCTACGAGCAGTACTTC. It yields the protein CASSLRQTYEQYF.

This clone was counted a few times. The chain's CDR3 is CASSVGRGRVNTEAFF. DNA for the CDR3: TGTGCCAGCAGCGTGGGCAGGGGGCGGGTGAACACTGAAGCTTTCTTT. The chain employs TRBV9 and TRBJ1-1; TRBD1 matches 8 bases. The CDR3 has 16 amino acids. Germline-derived CDR1 and CDR2 are SGDLS and YYNGEE. The V segment lost 2 bases and the J segment 0 bases; nucleotides outside the gene matches: 6.

The rearrangement joins TRBV18 to TRBJ2-7, with D perhaps TRBD2 (5 bases). Per the germline V gene, CDR1 is KGHSH and CDR2 is LQKENI. This CDR3 spans 14 amino acids. With 3 bases removed from V and 0 bases from J, the gap between germline ends came to 9 bases. This chain's CDR3 is CASSPGSGSYEQYF. In DNA form, the CDR3 reads TGTGCCAGCTCACCGGGCAGCGGCTCCTACGAGCAGTACTTC.

The chain recombines TRBV10-3 with TRBJ2-2, with TRBD1 as a possible D gene (7 bases). The CDR3 runs to 13 residues. Germline CDR1 is ENHRY and CDR2 is SYGVKD. V dropped 7 bases and J dropped 4 bases, with 10 bases sitting between them. This CDR3 is CAITQGGTGELFF. In DNA form, the CDR3 reads TGTGCCATCACTCAGGGGGGCACCGGGGAGCTGTTTTTT.

The chain uses TRBV7-2 and TRBJ2-3; 13 bases are a match to TRBD2. The CDR3 spans 15 residues. Germline lookup yields CDR1 SGHTA and CDR2 FQGNSA. V shed 5 bases, J shed 4 bases, and the junction held 3 bases outside the gene matches. The CDR3 here is CASSLGTSGADTQYF. The CDR3 nucleotides are TGTGCCAGCAGCCTGGGGACTAGCGGGGCAGATACGCAGTATTTT.

This chain connects TRBV5-6 to TRBJ2-1; 8 bases line up with TRBD1. The CDR3 runs 16 residues. The V and J ends lost 4 bases and 6 bases, in that order; junction bases with no gene match: 12. The germline V gene encodes CDR1 SGHDT and CDR2 YYEEEE. CDR3 DNA sequence: TGTGCCAGCAGCCACGGGCGGACAGGGATCCCCAATGAGCAGTTCTTC. This sequence encodes CASSHGRTGIPNEQFF.

This sequence joins TRBV2 and TRBJ1-2; 7 bases line up with TRBD1. The length of the CDR3 is 13 residues. CDR1 is SNHLY, CDR2 FYNNEI, per germline. Unmatched junction bases numbered 7, after V lost 4 bases and J lost 8 bases. The CDR3 loop is CASSVGTVSGYTF. CDR3 nucleotide sequence: TGTGCCAGCAGTGTAGGGACAGTTAGCGGCTACACCTTC.

This chain joins TRBV5-1 and TRBJ2-1; a weak D match, TRBD2 (6 bases). The germline V and J ends were trimmed by 5 bases and 0 bases, with 12 bases remaining between them. The CDR3 loop spans 15 amino acids. Germline lookup yields CDR1 SGHRS and CDR2 YFSETQ. CDR3 residues: CASSKAGYSYNEQFF. The DNA for the CDR3 is TGCGCCAGCAGTAAAGCGGGTTACTCCTACAATGAGCAGTTCTTC.

CDR3 bases: TGTGCCAGCAGCTTTTTTCTCGGCAGGGTTGACGAGCAGTACTTC. Residues: CASSFFLGRVDEQYF. The chain recombines TRBV7-9 with TRBJ2-7; a possible D gene is TRBD1 (5 bases). V gave up 3 bases and J gave up 5 bases, with 17 bases separating them. The CDR3 loop spans 15 amino acids. The V gene's germline CDR1 is SEHNR and CDR2 FQNEAQ (reference sequence).

This rearrangement joins TRBV4-3 to TRBJ2-3; 9 nucleotides line up with TRBD2. Germline V gene sequence: CDR1 LGHNA, CDR2 YSLEER. J was trimmed by 0 bases and V by 0 bases; bases with no gene match: 7. The CDR3 is made up of 18 amino acids. Written as DNA, the CDR3 is TGCGCCAGCAGCCAAGATGGCCTAGCGGGAACTAGCACAGATACGCAGTATTTT. Amino acids: CASSQDGLAGTSTDTQYF.

The chain joins TRBV19 to TRBJ1-5; D gene uncertain. Trimming pared 3 bases from V and 0 bases from J, leaving 9 bases between. Germline V gene data show CDR1 as LNHDA and CDR2 as SQIVND (reference sequence). The CDR3 consists of 15 residues. For the CDR3, the DNA is TGTGCCAGTAGTATTACAAGTTATAGCAATCAGCCCCAGCATTTT. Its protein product is CASSITSYSNQPQHF.

This rearrangement joins TRBV27 to TRBJ2-7; a possible D gene is TRBD2 (5 bases). CDR3 size: 10 residues. Germline loops: CDR1 MNHEY, CDR2 SMNVEV (reference sequence). In DNA, the CDR3 is TGTAGGGAGTTCTCCTACGAGCAGTACTTC. Protein: CREFSYEQYF.

The table lists this clone with a count of one. The V and J genes are TRBV19 and TRBJ1-6; possibly TRBD1 for D (5 bases). Per the germline V gene, CDR1 is LNHDA and CDR2 is SQIVND (reference sequence). There are 14 residues in the CDR3. The V and J ends lost 3 bases and 7 bases respectively, with 10 bases between them. CDR3 DNA: TGTGCCAGTAGTATTTGGGGGGAAAATTCACCCCTCCACTTT. Translation: CASSIWGENSPLHF.

The chain employs TRBV14 and TRBJ2-1; 8 bases fit TRBD2. V gave up 4 bases and J gave up 2 bases; unmatched junction bases: 7. CDR1 SGHDN and CDR2 FVKESK come from the germline V gene. The CDR3 is made up of 16 amino acids. The CDR3 region is CASSLRELAAYNEQFF. The CDR3 nucleotides are TGTGCCAGCAGCCTGAGGGAACTAGCGGCCTACAATGAGCAGTTCTTC. The whole variable domain, filled in from reference TRBV14 and TRBJ2-1, reads EAGVTQFPSHSVIEKGQTVTLRCDPISGHDNLYWYRRVMGKEIKFLLHFVKESKQDESGMPNNRFLAERTGGTYSTLKVQPAELEDSGVYFCASSLRELAAYNEQFFGPGTRLTVL.

This chain connects TRBV29-1 to TRBJ2-3, with 7 bases that match TRBD2. The CDR3 runs 15 residues. The germline V gene encodes CDR1 SQVTM and CDR2 ANQGSEA. Trimming cost V 4 bases and J 2 bases; bases outside gene matches: 9. CDR3 nucleotides: TGCAGCGTTGCACTTCGAGCGGGGCTCACAGATACGCAGTATTTT. Translated: CSVALRAGLTDTQYF.

The genes are TRBV7-9 and TRBJ1-4, with D perhaps TRBD1 (6 bases). The germline CDR1 and CDR2 sequences are SEHNR and FQNEAQ (reference sequence). Deletions cut 6 bases from V and 7 bases from J, with 18 bases between. This CDR3 region has 15 residues. CDR3 DNA sequence: TGTGCCAGCAGTTCCCGACAGGAAAGCTTTGAAAAACTGTTTTTT. It encodes CASSSRQESFEKLFF.

The rearrangement uses TRBV2 and TRBJ2-5; maybe TRBD2 (6 bases). The CDR3 consists of 15 residues. Deletions cut 4 bases from V and 5 bases from J, with 17 bases between. Germline values: CDR1 SNHLY, CDR2 FYNNEI. The CDR3 loop is CASSADSGSGETQYF. In DNA form, the CDR3 reads TGTGCCAGCAGTGCGGATAGCGGTTCGGGGGAGACCCAGTACTTC.

The chain employs TRBV6-1 and TRBJ2-3; 8 bases are a match to TRBD2. CDR3 length: 19 amino acids. V gave up 4 bases and J gave up 2 bases; unmatched junction bases: 17. The germline gives CDR1 MNHNS, CDR2 SASEGT. CDR3 protein: CASSGPVLGAGGYTDTQYF. DNA for the CDR3: TGTGCCAGCAGTGGCCCCGTTTTGGGCGCGGGAGGATACACAGATACGCAGTATTTT.

The gene calls are TRBV9 and TRBJ1-1; D is unclear. Trimming cost V 3 bases and J 2 bases, with 8 bases left between them. The CDR3 sequence is 13 residues long. Germline CDR1 reads SGDLS; CDR2 reads YYNGEE. The CDR3 DNA reads TGTGCCAGCAGCGACCCGGGAAACACTGAAGCTTTCTTT. It encodes CASSDPGNTEAFF.

The CDR3 here is CAISEPLSSGYQETQYF. CDR3 nucleotide sequence: TGTGCCATCAGTGAGCCCCTCTCTAGCGGTTACCAAGAGACCCAGTACTTC. V and J are TRBV10-3 and TRBJ2-5; TRBD2 aligns across 7 bases. V lost 2 bases to trimming and J lost 0 bases; unmatched junction nucleotides: 9. Germline CDR1 reads ENHRY; CDR2 reads SYGVKD. The CDR3 is 17 amino acids.